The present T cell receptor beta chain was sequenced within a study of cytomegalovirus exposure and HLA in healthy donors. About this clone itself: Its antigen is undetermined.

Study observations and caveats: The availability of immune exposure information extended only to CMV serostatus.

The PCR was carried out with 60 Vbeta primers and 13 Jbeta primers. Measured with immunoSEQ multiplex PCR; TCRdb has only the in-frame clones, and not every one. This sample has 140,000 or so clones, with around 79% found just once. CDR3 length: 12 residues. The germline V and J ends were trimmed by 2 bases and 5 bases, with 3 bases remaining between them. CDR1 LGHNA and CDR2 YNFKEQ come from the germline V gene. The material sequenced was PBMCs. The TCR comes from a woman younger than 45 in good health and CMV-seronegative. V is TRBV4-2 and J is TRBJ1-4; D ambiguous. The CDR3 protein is CASSQLNEKLFF. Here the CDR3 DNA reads TGTGCCAGCAGCCAACTGAATGAAAAACTGTTTTTT.